The 24 T cell receptor beta chains below all came from one sample that was sequenced in a study of T cells in Graves' hyperthyroidism and ophthalmopathy. RNA transcripts yielded amplified TCR beta CDR3 regions. First-round RT-PCR with HTBI primers amplified the TCR CDR3 region. TCRdb itself ran the multiplex PCR reads through MiXCR, one entry per CDR3 protein. The profile shows a few hundred thousand distinct CDR3 sequences, roughly a fifth of them singletons. The sample comprised blood. Receptor source: a middle-aged man with Graves' ophthalmopathy.

Ten or more counts support this clonotype. The chain joins TRBV30 to TRBJ2-1, with TRBD2 matching 7 bases. Germline V gene sequence: CDR1 GTSNPN, CDR2 SVGIG (reference sequence). The length of the CDR3 is 15 residues. The V and J ends lost 3 bases and 7 bases, in that order; junction bases with no gene match: 12. The CDR3 protein is CAWSQTSAAWNEQFF. CDR3 DNA sequence: TGTGCCTGGAGCCAAACTAGCGCGGCTTGGAATGAGCAGTTCTTC.

This clonotype has a handful of counts. The rearrangement uses TRBV3-1 and TRBJ2-1; no firm D call. This CDR3 is built from 14 residues. Deletions cut 2 bases from V and 1 base from J, with 6 bases between. Germline V lookup: CDR1 LGHDT, CDR2 YNNKEL (reference sequence). As DNA, the CDR3 is TGTGCCAGCAGCCAATGGGGTTCCTACAATGAGCAGTTCTTC. Amino acids: CASSQWGSYNEQFF.

V is TRBV5-6 and J is TRBJ2-2, with 12 bases identical to TRBD2. Trimming removed 3 bases from V and 3 bases from J; junction bases left unmatched: 3. The CDR3 loop spans 16 amino acids. Germline CDR1 reads SGHDT; CDR2 reads YYEEEE. This CDR3 is CASSSSGRADTGELFF. CDR3 bases: TGTGCCAGCAGCTCTAGCGGGAGGGCCGACACCGGGGAGCTGTTTTTT.

This clonotype was counted ten times or more. This chain uses TRBV28 with TRBJ2-1, with 10 bases lining up with TRBD2. J gave up 9 bases and V 6 bases, and 8 bases lay outside the gene matches. This CDR3 contains 14 residues. CDR1 and CDR2 from the germline V gene are MDHEN and SYDVKM. CDR3: CASRSPERGGEQFF. CDR3 DNA: TGTGCCAGCAGATCACCAGAGCGGGGGGGTGAGCAGTTCTTC.

V and J are TRBV19 and TRBJ1-5, with a possible D match to TRBD1 (5 bases). The V and J ends lost 7 bases and 7 bases respectively, with 20 bases between them. Per germline, CDR1 LNHDA and CDR2 SQIVND (reference sequence). This CDR3 is built from 15 residues. DNA for the CDR3: TGTGCCAGTACCGACCCGGGACTCTCGCACCAGCCCCAGCATTTT. This codes for CASTDPGLSHQPQHF. Variable domain in full (rest from reference TRBV19 and TRBJ1-5): DGGITQSPKYLFRKEGQNVTLSCEQNLNHDAMYWYRQDPGQGLRLIYYSQIVNDFQKGDIAEGYSVSREKKESFPLTVTSAQKNPTAFYLCASTDPGLSHQPQHFGDGTRLSIL.

This clonotype was counted between two and nine times. The CDR3 protein is CASGGRRYEQYF. Written as DNA, the CDR3 is TGTGCCAGCGGGGGGCGAAGGTACGAGCAGTACTTC. V usage is TRBV28 and J usage is TRBJ2-7, with D tentatively TRBD1 or TRBD2 (6 bases each). Germline V lookup: CDR1 MDHEN, CDR2 SYDVKM. The V end lost 8 bases, the J end lost 4 bases, and 12 bases lay between the germline ends. The CDR3 has 12 residues. The full variable domain, rest sourced from reference TRBV28 and TRBJ2-7, is DVKVTQSSRYLVKRTGEKVFLECVQDMDHENMFWYRQDPGLGLRLIYFSYDVKMKEKGDIPEGYSVSREKKERFSLILESASTNQTSMYLCASGGRRYEQYFGPGTRLTVT.

This clonotype has at least ten counts. This chain connects TRBV7-8 to TRBJ2-1; 8 bases line up with TRBD2. CDR3 size: 16 residues. Germline assignment: CDR1 SGHVS and CDR2 FQNEAQ. V gave up 5 bases and J gave up 9 bases; unmatched junction bases: 15. The CDR3 bases are TGTGCCAGCAGCCTAACCTTTAGCGGGACGGGCCTTGAGCAGTTCTTC. Translation gives CASSLTFSGTGLEQFF.

Concerning this clonotype: The junction does not match germline at one end; this may be a read error. The V and J genes are TRBV19 and TRBJ2-2; 8 positions agree with TRBD1. Looked up from germline, CDR1 is LNHDA and CDR2 is SQIVND (reference sequence). The CDR3 runs 14 residues. CDR3 nucleotide sequence: TGTGCCAGTAGTGTACAGGGGGAGACCGGGGAGCTGCTTTTT. Protein product: CASSVQGETGELLF. The entire variable domain, with the rest obtained from reference TRBV19 and TRBJ2-2, is as follows: DGGITQSPKYLFRKEGQNVTLSCEQNLNHDAMYWYRQDPGQGLRLIYYSQIVNDFQKGDIAEGYSVSREKKESFPLTVTSAQKNPTAFYLCASSVQGETGELLFGEGSRLTVL.

This clonotype has just a few counts. With a much larger clone just one base away, this may be a read error. This chain connects TRBV24-1 to TRBJ2-1; 8 nucleotides agree with TRBD2. This CDR3 has 18 residues. V was clipped by 3 bases and J by 0 bases; unmatched bases: 9. Germline V gene sequence: CDR1 KGHDR, CDR2 SFDVKD. The CDR3 DNA reads TGTGCCACCAGTGATCCCAGCCCCAGCGGGAGCTCCTACAATGAGCAGTTCTTC. It encodes CATSDPSPSGSSYNEQFF.

There are many counts of this clonotype. V is TRBV11-2 and J is TRBJ2-7, with 10 bases matching TRBD2. CDR1 is SGHAT, CDR2 FQNNGV, per germline. V gave up 3 bases and J gave up 7 bases; unmatched junction bases: 9. This CDR3 contains 15 residues. CDR3 DNA: TGTGCCAGCAGCTTGGGTCGGACTAGCGGTATAGAGCAGTACTTC. Its translation is CASSLGRTSGIEQYF.

The chain combines TRBV12-3 or TRBV12-4 with TRBJ2-1; 13 nucleotides agree with TRBD2. J was trimmed by 10 bases and V by 5 bases; bases with no gene match: 8. The CDR3 length is 15 residues. The CDR3 is CASSPRTSGSQEQFF. DNA for the CDR3: TGTGCCAGCAGTCCCCGGACTAGCGGGAGTCAGGAGCAGTTCTTC.

This clonotype was seen only a few times. The chain recombines TRBV5-1 with TRBJ1-4; possible D gene TRBD1, 6 bases. The CDR3 has 16 residues. Germline V lookup: CDR1 SGHRS, CDR2 YFSETQ. The ends were cut back, 3 bases at V and 6 bases at J, with 18 bases in the middle. The CDR3 is CASSWGGQQPDEKLFF. The CDR3 DNA reads as TGCGCCAGCAGCTGGGGGGGACAACAACCGGATGAAAAACTGTTTTTT.

This clonotype appeared many times. The chain's CDR3 is CASSPTGTTNTGELFF. The CDR3 DNA sequence: TGTGCCAGCAGTCCTACCGGGACAACGAACACCGGGGAGCTGTTTTTT. The V gene is TRBV12-3 or TRBV12-4, the J gene TRBJ2-2; perhaps TRBD1 as D (6 bases). The ends were cut back, 5 bases at V and 0 bases at J, with 13 bases in the middle. The CDR3 runs 16 residues.

The chain carries TRBV28 and TRBJ1-2, with D maybe TRBD1 (6 bases). CDR1 and CDR2 (germline): MDHEN, SYDVKM. This CDR3 region has 13 residues. Trimming shortened V by 3 bases and J by 8 bases, and 13 bases separated the two germline ends. The CDR3 reads CASSLPRGGGYTF. The CDR3 DNA is TGTGCCAGCAGTTTGCCGAGGGGGGGAGGCTACACCTTC.

This clonotype has a count of ten or more. V gene TRBV28 combines with J gene TRBJ2-7, with TRBD2 matching 9 bases. This CDR3 region has 18 residues. The junction had 19 bases not matched to a gene; V was cut back by 7 bases and J by 3 bases. CDR1 and CDR2 from the germline V gene are MDHEN and SYDVKM. CDR3 nucleotide sequence: TGTGCCAGCAACTTGGGAGGATTAGCGGGAGCGGTCAGCTACGAGCAGTACTTC. As protein: CASNLGGLAGAVSYEQYF.

This clonotype turned up a few times. V is TRBV4-2 and J is TRBJ2-1, with 9 nucleotides matching TRBD1. V lost 4 bases to trimming and J lost 7 bases; unmatched junction nucleotides: 8. Germline lookup yields CDR1 LGHNA and CDR2 YNFKEQ. This CDR3 is 15 amino acids long. The DNA for the CDR3 is TGTGCCAGCAGCCCCCCTGGGACAGGGAATAATGAGCAGTTCTTC. Amino acids: CASSPPGTGNNEQFF.

This clonotype was counted once. The gene calls are TRBV24-1 and TRBJ1-1, with TRBD1 identical over 7 bases. The CDR3 is 15 residues long. Germline assignment: CDR1 KGHDR and CDR2 SFDVKD. V lost 5 bases and J lost 2; bases outside the gene matches: 7. CDR3 nucleotides: TGTGCCACCAGTGCCACGGGACAGTACAACACTGAAGCTTTCTTT. Translation: CATSATGQYNTEAFF.

The CDR3 spells CASSPSGASNEKLFF. DNA for the CDR3: TGCGCCAGCAGCCCGTCAGGGGCCTCGAATGAAAAACTGTTTTTT. The rearrangement joins TRBV5-1 to TRBJ1-4; tentative D call: TRBD1 (6 bases). V lost 4 bases, J lost 5 bases, and 15 bases lay in between. This CDR3 has 15 residues. Germline CDR1 reads SGHRS; CDR2 reads YFSETQ.

There are many counts of this clonotype. The rearrangement links TRBV20-1 to TRBJ1-6; possibly TRBD1 for D (5 bases). There are 15 residues in the CDR3. Trimming cost V 7 bases and J 7 bases, with 20 bases left between them. The germline V gene encodes CDR1 DFQATT and CDR2 SNEGSKA (reference sequence). CDR3 sequence reads: CSVLTDGRANSPLHF. CDR3 nucleotide sequence: TGCAGTGTCCTTACGGACGGCAGGGCAAATTCACCCCTCCACTTT.

This rearrangement joins TRBV6-1 to TRBJ2-7; 9 bases fit TRBD1. Germline values: CDR1 MNHNS, CDR2 SASEGT. The CDR3 is made up of 15 amino acids. Trimming took 7 bases from V and 1 from J; bases not matched to a gene: 8. CDR3 loop: CASKDAGTGSYEQYF. The CDR3 DNA reads as TGTGCCAGCAAAGACGCGGGGACAGGGTCCTACGAGCAGTACTTC.

The chain joins TRBV20-1 to TRBJ2-7; D ambiguous. The V end lost 0 bases, the J end lost 4 bases, and 13 bases lay between the germline ends. CDR1 is DFQATT, CDR2 SNEGSKA, per germline (reference sequence). This CDR3 has 14 residues. The CDR3 spells CSARDPTTDYEQYF. For the CDR3, the DNA is TGCAGTGCTAGAGACCCTACTACAGATTACGAGCAGTACTTC.

This clonotype was counted at least ten times. The chain couples TRBV7-9 to TRBJ2-1; D gene ambiguous. Germline V gene data show CDR1 as SEHNR and CDR2 as FQNEAQ (reference sequence). The CDR3 spans 18 residues. The germline V and J ends were trimmed by 0 bases and 2 bases, with 17 bases remaining between them. CDR3: CASSLAPIGVPAYNEQFF. The DNA for the CDR3 is TGTGCCAGCAGCTTAGCGCCGATAGGTGTCCCTGCCTACAATGAGCAGTTCTTC.

This clonotype occurred many times. This chain connects TRBV28 to TRBJ2-7; possible D gene TRBD1, 6 bases. CDR1 and CDR2 from the germline V gene are MDHEN and SYDVKM. Trimming pared 3 bases from V and 5 bases from J, leaving 14 bases between. The CDR3 totals 14 residues. The CDR3 sequence is CASSFPGELHEQYF. CDR3 DNA sequence: TGTGCCAGCAGTTTCCCAGGGGAGTTACACGAGCAGTACTTC.

This clonotype was detected ten times or more. CDR3 region: CSVSPSGRGGYNEQFF. In nucleotides, the CDR3 is TGCAGCGTTTCCCCGAGCGGCCGAGGAGGATACAATGAGCAGTTCTTC. V usage is TRBV29-1 and J usage is TRBJ2-1; a weak D match, TRBD2 (5 bases). This CDR3 has 16 amino acids. In germline, CDR1 is SQVTM, CDR2 ANQGSEA. V was shortened by 5 bases and J by 4 bases, with 21 bases between the two germline ends.